Included here is one T cell receptor (beta chain) sequence, with context. The authors' processing: Amplification with reference gene primers provided the estimates of nucleated cell counts. Produced via immunoSEQ multiplex PCR; TCRdb's table is partial and in-frame only. Clonal size and the V and J genes are those of that table, whereas D and trimming came from the DNA. The sample lists a few hundred thousand clones; 88% were seen once. The data originate from a study of blood T cell repertoires in COVID-19. Overall study: Collection of acute and convalescent COVID-19 samples took place in the United States, Italy and Spain. Sample material is recorded as cDNA or gDNA derived from T cells, B-cell-depleted T cells, or PBMCs.

Sample: peripheral blood. The clonotype was recovered from a woman aged 50 to 60 with COVID-19, enrolled during active disease.

CDR3 nucleotide sequence: TGTGCCAGCAGTCGACAGGGGGCGCGGGACGAGCAGTACTTC. Protein product: CASSRQGARDEQYF. The V gene is TRBV28, the J gene TRBJ2-7; 10 positions match TRBD1. The germline V gene has CDR1 MDHEN and CDR2 SYDVKM. After removal of 5 bases from V and 5 bases from J, the junction contained 6 bases not matched to a gene. The CDR3 has 14 amino acids.